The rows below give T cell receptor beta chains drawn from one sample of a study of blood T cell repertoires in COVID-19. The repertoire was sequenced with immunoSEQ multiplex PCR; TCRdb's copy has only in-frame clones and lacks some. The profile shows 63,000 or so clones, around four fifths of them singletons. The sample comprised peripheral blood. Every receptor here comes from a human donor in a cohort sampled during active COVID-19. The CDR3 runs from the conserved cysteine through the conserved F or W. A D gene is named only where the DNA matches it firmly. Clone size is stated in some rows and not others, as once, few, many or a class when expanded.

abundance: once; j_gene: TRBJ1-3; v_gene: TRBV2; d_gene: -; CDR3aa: CASSAGGVRGNTIYF; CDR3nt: TGTGCCAGCAGTGCCGGCGGGGTAAGAGGAAACACCATATATTTT
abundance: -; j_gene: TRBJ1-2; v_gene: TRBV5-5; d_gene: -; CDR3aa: CASSSGGPRQNYGYTF; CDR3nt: TGTGCCAGCAGCTCGGGCGGGCCCCGGCAAAACTATGGCTACACCTTC
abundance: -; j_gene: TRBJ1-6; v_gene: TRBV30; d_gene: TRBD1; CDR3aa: CAWRQGLSGSPLHF; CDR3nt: TGTGCCTGGAGACAGGGGCTTTCTGGTTCACCCCTCCACTTT
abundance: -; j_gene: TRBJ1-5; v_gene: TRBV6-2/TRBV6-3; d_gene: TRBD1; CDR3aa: CASSRGWDRYQPQHF; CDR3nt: TGTGCCAGCAGTCGGGGGTGGGACAGATATCAGCCCCAGCATTTT
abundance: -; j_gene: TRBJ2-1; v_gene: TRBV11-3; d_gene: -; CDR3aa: CASSKSGAIYNEQFF; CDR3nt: TGTGCCAGCAGCAAGTCAGGGGCGATCTACAATGAGCAGTTCTTC
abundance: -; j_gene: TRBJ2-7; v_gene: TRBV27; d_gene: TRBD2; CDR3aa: CASRGLAGATYEQYF; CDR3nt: TGTGCCAGCAGAGGACTAGCGGGGGCCACCTACGAGCAGTACTTC
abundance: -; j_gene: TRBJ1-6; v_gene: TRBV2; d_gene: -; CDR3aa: CASRGRGYNSPLHF; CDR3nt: TGTGCCAGCAGAGGACGGGGCTATAATTCACCCCTCCACTTT
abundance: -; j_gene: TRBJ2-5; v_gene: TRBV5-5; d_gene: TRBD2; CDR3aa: CASSLRLAGGSGQETQYF; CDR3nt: TGTGCCAGCAGCTTGCGACTAGCGGGGGGGAGCGGTCAAGAGACCCAGTACTTC
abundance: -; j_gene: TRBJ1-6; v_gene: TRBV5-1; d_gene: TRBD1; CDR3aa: CASSLVGTGSNSPLHF; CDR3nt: TGCGCCAGCAGCTTGGTGGGGACAGGATCAAATTCACCCCTCCACTTT
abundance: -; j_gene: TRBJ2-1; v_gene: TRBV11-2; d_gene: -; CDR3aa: CASSLALLQGYNEQFF; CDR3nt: TGTGCCAGCAGCTTAGCCCTTCTCCAGGGATACAATGAGCAGTTCTTC
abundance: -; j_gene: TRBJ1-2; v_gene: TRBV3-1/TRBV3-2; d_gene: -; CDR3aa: CASSQVPGSDGYTF; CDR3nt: TGTGCCAGCAGCCAAGTACCAGGGTCGGATGGCTACACCTTC
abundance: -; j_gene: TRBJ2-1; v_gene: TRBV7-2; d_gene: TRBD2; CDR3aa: CASSLRTSGGRNEQFF; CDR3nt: TGTGCCAGCAGCCTTAGGACTAGCGGGGGTCGCAATGAGCAGTTCTTC
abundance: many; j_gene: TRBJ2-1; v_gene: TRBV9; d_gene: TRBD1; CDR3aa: CASSRGQGGGDEQFF; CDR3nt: TGTGCCAGCAGCCGGGGACAGGGCGGGGGCGATGAGCAGTTCTTC
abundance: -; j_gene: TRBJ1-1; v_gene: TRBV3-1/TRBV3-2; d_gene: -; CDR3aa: CASSLLAGEAFF; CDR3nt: TGTGCCAGCAGCCTCTTAGCCGGTGAAGCTTTCTTT
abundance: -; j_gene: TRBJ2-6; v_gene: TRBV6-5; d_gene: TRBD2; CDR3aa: CASIAGGPGANVLTF; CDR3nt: TGTGCCAGCATAGCGGGGGGGCCCGGGGCCAACGTCCTGACTTTC
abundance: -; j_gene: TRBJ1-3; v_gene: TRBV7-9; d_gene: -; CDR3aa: CASSSHVGLVGGNTIYF; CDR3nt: TGTGCCAGCAGCTCTCACGTCGGGTTGGTAGGTGGAAACACCATATATTTT
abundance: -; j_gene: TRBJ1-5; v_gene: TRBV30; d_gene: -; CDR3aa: CAWSHKGGNQPQHF; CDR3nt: TGTGCCTGGAGTCATAAAGGGGGCAATCAGCCCCAGCATTTT
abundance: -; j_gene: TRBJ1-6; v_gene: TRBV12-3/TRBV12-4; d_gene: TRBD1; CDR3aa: CASRLGQQDPLHF; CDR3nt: TGTGCCAGCAGGCTGGGACAGCAAGATCCCCTCCACTTT
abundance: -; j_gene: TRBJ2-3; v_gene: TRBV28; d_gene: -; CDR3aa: CASGRGVTDTQYF; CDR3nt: TGTGCCAGCGGCAGGGGGGTTACAGATACGCAGTATTTT
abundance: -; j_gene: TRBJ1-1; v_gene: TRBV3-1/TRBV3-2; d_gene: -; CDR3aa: CASSQGGEAFF; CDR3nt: TGTGCCAGCAGCCAAGGAGGCGAAGCTTTCTTT
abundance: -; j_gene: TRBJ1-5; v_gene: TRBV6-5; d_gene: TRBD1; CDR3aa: CASSPDRGGNQPQHF; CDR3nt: TGTGCCAGCAGCCCAGACAGGGGAGGGAATCAGCCCCAGCATTTT
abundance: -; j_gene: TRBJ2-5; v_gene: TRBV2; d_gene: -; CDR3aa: CASSGVGQGQYF; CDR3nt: TGTGCCAGCAGTGGTGTAGGTCAGGGCCAGTACTTC
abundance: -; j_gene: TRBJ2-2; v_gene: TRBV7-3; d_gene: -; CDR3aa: CASSTWTTAGTGELFF; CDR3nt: TGTGCCAGCAGCACCTGGACTACAGCCGGCACCGGGGAGCTGTTTTTT
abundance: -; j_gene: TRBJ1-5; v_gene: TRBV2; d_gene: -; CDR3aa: CASEGSGVSNQPQHF; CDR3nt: TGTGCCAGCGAAGGGTCGGGGGTCAGCAATCAGCCCCAGCATTTT
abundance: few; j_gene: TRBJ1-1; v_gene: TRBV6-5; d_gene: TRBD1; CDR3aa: CASVAVRQGGTEAFF; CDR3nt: TGTGCCAGCGTAGCCGTCAGACAGGGAGGCACTGAAGCTTTCTTT
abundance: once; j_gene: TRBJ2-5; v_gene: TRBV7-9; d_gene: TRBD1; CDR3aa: CASSKFQGAWETQYF; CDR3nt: TGTGCCAGCAGCAAGTTCCAGGGGGCATGGGAGACCCAGTACTTC
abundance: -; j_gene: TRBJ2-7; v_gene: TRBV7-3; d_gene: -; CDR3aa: CASSRGAAHEQYF; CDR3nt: TGTGCCAGCAGCCGAGGAGCGGCCCACGAGCAGTACTTC